The clone carrying this TCR beta chain was seen at least ten times. The data derive from a study of T-cell reconstitution after alpha-beta-depleted transplantation in children. Unique molecular identifiers were used to barcode this TCRbeta library. One entry per CDR3 protein results from TCRdb running MiXCR on the PCR reads. The table has 100,000 to 120,000 distinct CDR3 sequences, around 10% seen once; the top ten hold about 7.3%. The CDR3 has 14 residues. V lost 4 bases, J lost 4 bases, and 6 bases stayed unmatched. The germline V gene encodes CDR1 MNHEY and CDR2 SMNVEV (reference sequence). The chain joins TRBV27 to TRBJ1-2; 7 bases fit TRBD1. The sample consisted of PBMCs from the stem cell graft donor, taken from the stem cell graft. The sequence derives from a human donor who donated a stem cell graft to a child with acute lymphoblastic leukemia. This CDR3 is CASSSTGFAYGYTF. CDR3 DNA: TGTGCCAGCAGTTCGACAGGGTTCGCCTATGGCTACACCTTC.